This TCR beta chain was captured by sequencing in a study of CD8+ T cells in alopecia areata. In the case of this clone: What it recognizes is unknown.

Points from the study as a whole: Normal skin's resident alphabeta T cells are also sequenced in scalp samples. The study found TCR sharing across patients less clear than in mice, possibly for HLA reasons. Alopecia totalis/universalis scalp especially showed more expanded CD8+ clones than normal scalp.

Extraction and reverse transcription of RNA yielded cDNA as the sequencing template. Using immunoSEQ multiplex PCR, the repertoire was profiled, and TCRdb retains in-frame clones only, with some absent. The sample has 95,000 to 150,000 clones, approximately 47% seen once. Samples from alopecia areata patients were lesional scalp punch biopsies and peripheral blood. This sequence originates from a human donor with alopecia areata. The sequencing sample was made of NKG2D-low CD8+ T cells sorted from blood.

The CDR3 region has the DNA TGTGCCAGCAGTTTGCCCCCGGGTCGCCAAGAGACCCAGTACTTC. As protein: CASSLPPGRQETQYF. The chain carries TRBV27 and TRBJ2-5; D unresolved. This CDR3 is 15 amino acids long. Germline-derived CDR1 and CDR2 are MNHEY and SMNVEV (reference sequence). V was clipped by 3 bases and J by 1 base, with 12 bases between them.